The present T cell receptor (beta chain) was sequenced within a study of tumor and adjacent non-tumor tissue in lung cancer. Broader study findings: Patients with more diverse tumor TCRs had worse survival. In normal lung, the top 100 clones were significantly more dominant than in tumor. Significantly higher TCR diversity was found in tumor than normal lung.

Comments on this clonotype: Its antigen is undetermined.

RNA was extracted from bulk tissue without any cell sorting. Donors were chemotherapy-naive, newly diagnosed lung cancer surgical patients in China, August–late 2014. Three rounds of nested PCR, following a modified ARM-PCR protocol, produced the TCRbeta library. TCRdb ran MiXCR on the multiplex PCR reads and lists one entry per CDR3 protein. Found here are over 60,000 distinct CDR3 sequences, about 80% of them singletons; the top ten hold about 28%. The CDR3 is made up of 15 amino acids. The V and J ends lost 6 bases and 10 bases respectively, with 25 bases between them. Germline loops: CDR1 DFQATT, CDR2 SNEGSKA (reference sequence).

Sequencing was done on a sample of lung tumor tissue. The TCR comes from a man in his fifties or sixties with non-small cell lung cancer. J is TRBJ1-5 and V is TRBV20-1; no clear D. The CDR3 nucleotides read TGCAGTGCGGAAATTCCCCTCCGCAACAATCCACCCCAGCATTTT. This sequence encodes CSAEIPLRNNPPQHF.